The 21 T cell receptor beta chains below were found in one sample sequenced in a study of beta chain features in type 1 diabetes. What was sequenced were expressed TCRB transcripts, since all of the isolated RNA had been reverse transcribed. Generated by immunoSEQ multiplex PCR, the TCRdb table keeps only in-frame clones and is missing some. The data contain 150,000 or so clones, around 8.4% of them singletons. Whole-study results and caveats: In every one of the four CD4+ subsets, TCRB CDR3s were moderately but significantly shorter in Type 1 diabetes patients.

These receptors are not linked to any known antigen. Sequencing input: central memory CD4+ T cells from blood. All receptors come from a woman aged 18-35 years with type 1 diabetes.

This clone showed up just a few times. V and J are TRBV5-1 and TRBJ1-5; D unresolved. Trimming cost V 3 bases and J 0 bases, with 10 bases left between them. CDR1 SGHRS and CDR2 YFSETQ come from the germline V gene. The CDR3 covers 15 residues. The CDR3 region is CASSSGTDSNQPQHF. CDR3 nucleotides: TGCGCCAGCAGCTCGGGAACGGATAGCAATCAGCCCCAGCATTTT.

In its sample, this clone was seen a few times. V gene TRBV7-9 combines with J gene TRBJ2-3, with D perhaps matching TRBD1 (5 bases). V was shortened by 2 bases and J by 1 base, with 13 bases between the two germline ends. The CDR3 has 16 amino acids. Germline CDR1 SEHNR, CDR2 FQNEAQ (reference sequence). Written as DNA, the CDR3 is TGTGCCAGCAGCTTATTCGGCGGCAGGGGCACAGATACGCAGTATTTT. Encoded protein: CASSLFGGRGTDTQYF. Complete variable domain (other parts from reference TRBV7-9 and TRBJ2-3): DTGVSQNPRHKITKRGQNVTFRCDPISEHNRLYWYRQTLGQGPEFLTYFQNEAQLEKSRLLSDRFSAERPKGSFSTLEIQRTEQGDSAMYLCASSLFGGRGTDTQYFGPGTRLTVL.

V and J are TRBV4-2 and TRBJ2-3; D ambiguous. The CDR3 extends over 15 amino acids. Trimming shortened V by 3 bases and J by 2 bases, and 12 bases separated the two germline ends. Germline V gene sequence: CDR1 LGHNA, CDR2 YNFKEQ. This chain's CDR3 is CASSHASVNTDTQYF. DNA for the CDR3: TGTGCCAGCAGCCACGCTTCGGTAAACACAGATACGCAGTATTTT.

The V and J genes are TRBV18 and TRBJ1-6; 10 bases are shared with TRBD1. Germline V gene sequence: CDR1 KGHSH, CDR2 LQKENI. Trimming at V came to 6 bases and at J to 8 bases, leaving 7 bases not matched to a gene. This CDR3 has 15 residues. The CDR3 sequence is CASSRDRGADSPLHF. CDR3 DNA: TGTGCCAGCTCGCGGGACAGGGGAGCGGATTCACCCCTCCACTTT.

The chain couples TRBV7-6 to TRBJ2-6; TRBD1 aligns across 7 bases. The germline gives CDR1 SGHVS, CDR2 FNYEAQ. Losses at the gene ends were 4 bases for V and 2 bases for J; bases not matched to a gene: 2. The CDR3 has 15 residues. The CDR3 nucleotides are TGTGCCAGCAGCTCGACAGGGACTGGGGCCAACGTCCTGACTTTC. Translated, it gives CASSSTGTGANVLTF.

The V call is TRBV7-9, the J call TRBJ2-1; 9 positions match TRBD2. V trimming: 2 bases; J trimming: 4 bases; junction bases outside the gene matches: 3. There are 15 residues in the CDR3. CDR1 is SEHNR and CDR2 is FQNEAQ in the germline V gene (reference sequence). CDR3 DNA: TGTGCCAGCAGCTTACGAGCGGGAGGTTACAATGAGCAGTTCTTC. This codes for CASSLRAGGYNEQFF.

The V call is TRBV7-8, the J call TRBJ2-5; D may be TRBD2 (6 bases). Germline lookup yields CDR1 SGHVS and CDR2 FQNEAQ. This CDR3 contains 16 residues. Trimming pared 2 bases from V and 4 bases from J, leaving 17 bases between. The DNA of the CDR3 is TGTGCCAGCAGCTTAATTCTTGGGCCAGCGGGAGAGACCCAGTACTTC. Protein: CASSLILGPAGETQYF.

This clone has a handful of counts. This chain joins TRBV4-2 and TRBJ2-1; D not certain. CDR1 LGHNA and CDR2 YNFKEQ come from the germline V gene. V lost 0 bases to trimming and J lost 7 bases, with 16 bases between them. The CDR3 is made up of 16 amino acids. The CDR3 region has the DNA TGTGCCAGCAGCCAAGAAGGCGGATCGATGAGTAATGAGCAGTTCTTC. It specifies CASSQEGGSMSNEQFF.

This clone was detected a few times. The rearrangement joins TRBV29-1 to TRBJ2-5; TRBD2 aligns across 9 bases. The CDR3 loop spans 17 amino acids. Germline V lookup: CDR1 SQVTM, CDR2 ANQGSEA. The trim removed 4 bases at V and 1 base at J, leaving 13 bases unmatched. The CDR3, as DNA: TGCAGCGTTGCTTCCCGTTTACTAGCGGGCCTCCAAGAGACCCAGTACTTC. Translated, it gives CSVASRLLAGLQETQYF.

This clone came up a few times. The J gene is TRBJ2-1, the V gene TRBV5-1, with a weak D call TRBD2 (5 bases). CDR1 is SGHRS, CDR2 YFSETQ, per germline. V dropped 0 bases and J dropped 3 bases, with 13 bases sitting between them. CDR3 length equals 16 residues. The CDR3 reads CASSLAMTGNYNEQFF. For the CDR3, the DNA is TGCGCCAGCAGCTTGGCCATGACGGGAAACTACAATGAGCAGTTCTTC. Full variable domain (rest looked up from reference TRBV5-1 and TRBJ2-1): KAGVTQTPRYLIKTRGQQVTLSCSPISGHRSVSWYQQTPGQGLQFLFEYFSETQRNKGNFPGRFSGRQFSNSRSEMNVSTLELGDSALYLCASSLAMTGNYNEQFFGPGTRLTVL.

The V and J genes are TRBV4-3 and TRBJ1-3, with 7 bases lining up with TRBD1. The CDR3 consists of 16 residues. Germline V gives CDR1 LGHNA, CDR2 YSLEER. V lost 1 base to trimming and J lost 4 bases; unmatched junction nucleotides: 7. The CDR3 here is CASSQAPTGYGNTIYF. The DNA for the CDR3 is TGCGCCAGCAGCCAAGCCCCGACAGGGTACGGAAACACCATATATTTT.

This clone occurred a few times. The chain links TRBV7-9 to TRBJ1-5; D is ambiguous. The CDR3 is made up of 13 amino acids. The ends were cut back, 2 bases at V and 4 bases at J, with 6 bases in the middle. CDR1 and CDR2 from the germline V gene are SEHNR and FQNEAQ (reference sequence). The CDR3 sequence is CASSLSGNQPQHF. In DNA, the CDR3 is TGTGCCAGCAGCTTATCGGGGAATCAGCCCCAGCATTTT.

This clone was counted a few times. The gene calls are TRBV11-3 and TRBJ2-1, with TRBD2 as a possible D gene (6 bases). Germline CDR1 is SGHNT and CDR2 is YENEEA. The germline V and J ends were trimmed by 1 base and 7 bases, with 14 bases remaining between them. The CDR3 sequence is 15 residues long. CDR3 DNA: TGTGCCAGCAGCTTAGGCCCCGGGACTCTTAATGAGCAGTTCTTC. The encoded protein is CASSLGPGTLNEQFF.

This sequence joins TRBV6-5 and TRBJ2-7; TRBD2 agrees at 7 bases. The CDR3 length is 15 residues. Germline V gives CDR1 MNHEY, CDR2 SVGAGI. J lost 1 base, V lost 2 bases, and 5 bases had no gene match. CDR3: CASSYGAGVSYEQYF. The CDR3 nucleotides read TGTGCCAGCAGTTACGGGGCGGGGGTATCCTACGAGCAGTACTTC.

This rearrangement joins TRBV7-2 to TRBJ2-3, with unresolved D. Germline lookup yields CDR1 SGHTA and CDR2 FQGNSA. V lost 6 bases and J 6 bases, leaving 10 bases between the germline ends. CDR3 size: 12 residues. CDR3: CASRTSADTQYF. The CDR3 DNA sequence: TGTGCCAGCAGGACCTCAGCGGATACGCAGTATTTT.

The chain links TRBV5-6 to TRBJ2-4; 8 bases are shared with TRBD2. The CDR3 has 15 amino acids. The V segment lost 5 bases and the J segment 6 bases; nucleotides outside the gene matches: 10. From germline, CDR1 is SGHDT and CDR2 YYEEEE. CDR3 amino acids: CASSQRGHWGNIQYF. The CDR3 DNA follows: TGTGCCAGCAGTCAGCGGGGGCACTGGGGAAACATTCAGTACTTC.

J is TRBJ2-6 and V is TRBV4-1, with 9 bases matching TRBD1. J was trimmed by 4 bases and V by 4 bases; bases with no gene match: 14. This CDR3 has 19 amino acids. Germline V gives CDR1 MGHRA, CDR2 YSYEKL. CDR3 loop: CASSPGQGRGVSGANVLTF. For the CDR3, the DNA is TGCGCCAGCAGCCCAGGACAGGGGAGAGGGGTATCCGGGGCCAACGTCCTGACTTTC.

This clone was seen only a few times. The CDR3 DNA sequence: TGTGCCAGCAGCGCCTGGACAGGGGGTCTCACAGATACGCAGTATTTT. This codes for CASSAWTGGLTDTQYF. This chain uses TRBV7-2 with TRBJ2-3, with 10 bases lining up with TRBD1. The CDR3 sequence is 16 residues long. J was trimmed by 2 bases and V by 5 bases; bases with no gene match: 7. Looked up from germline, CDR1 is SGHTA and CDR2 is FQGNSA.

This clone has only a few counts. V gene TRBV5-6 combines with J gene TRBJ2-1; 10 positions agree with TRBD2. This CDR3 has 15 residues. J lost 9 bases, V lost 3 bases, and 9 bases had no gene match. The V gene's germline CDR1 is SGHDT and CDR2 YYEEEE. The CDR3 sequence is CASSWWLAGDTEQFF. CDR3 DNA sequence: TGTGCCAGCAGCTGGTGGCTAGCGGGAGACACTGAGCAGTTCTTC.

In its sample, this clone was seen a few times. The gene calls are TRBV9 and TRBJ2-1; the D gene is possibly TRBD1 (5 bases). Per the germline V gene, CDR1 is SGDLS and CDR2 is YYNGEE. The ends were cut back, 1 base at V and 4 bases at J, with 6 bases in the middle. The CDR3 totals 13 residues. The CDR3 bases are TGTGCCAGCAGCGTATCAGGGTACAATGAGCAGTTCTTC. Amino acid sequence: CASSVSGYNEQFF.

This clone was counted between two and nine times. The chain employs TRBV6-6 and TRBJ2-5; 7 bases match TRBD2. V shed 0 bases and J 5 bases; nucleotides not matched to a gene: 9. Germline CDR1 MNHNY, CDR2 SVGAGI (reference sequence). This CDR3 contains 16 residues. The CDR3 sequence is CASSYSAGRVDETQYF. CDR3 DNA: TGTGCCAGCAGTTACTCGGCAGGGAGGGTGGATGAGACCCAGTACTTC.